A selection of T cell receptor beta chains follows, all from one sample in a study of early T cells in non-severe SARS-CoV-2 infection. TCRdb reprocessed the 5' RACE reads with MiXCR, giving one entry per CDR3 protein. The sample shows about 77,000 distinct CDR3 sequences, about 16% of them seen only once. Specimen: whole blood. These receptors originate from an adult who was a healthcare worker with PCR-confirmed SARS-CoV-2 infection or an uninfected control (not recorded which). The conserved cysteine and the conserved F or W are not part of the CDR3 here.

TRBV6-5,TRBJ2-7,ASSSPKTTSYEQY
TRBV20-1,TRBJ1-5,SALTEGNQPQH
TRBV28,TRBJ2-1,ASSQTGPLRNEQF
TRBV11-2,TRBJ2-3,ASSLSSGLHTDTQY
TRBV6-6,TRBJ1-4,ASSYPALVRPVEKLF
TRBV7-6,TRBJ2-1,ASSLGPGTGKHDEQF
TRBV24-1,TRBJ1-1,ATSDPGQAEAF
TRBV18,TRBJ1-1,ASSPPTLNTEAF
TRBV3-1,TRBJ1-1,ASSQRGQGNTEAF
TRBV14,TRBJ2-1,ASSVAGENEQF
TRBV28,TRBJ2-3,ASSLGLAGGSTDTQY
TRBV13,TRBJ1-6,ASSPSGSPLH
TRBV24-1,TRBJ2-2,ATSDLGQGGTGELF
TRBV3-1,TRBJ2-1,ASGVGRSRYNEQF
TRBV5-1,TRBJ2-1,ASSHQTGNELF
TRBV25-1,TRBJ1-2,ASSEGRGPGYT
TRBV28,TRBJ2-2,ASGINTGELF
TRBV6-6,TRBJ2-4,ASSSGQGFPGAKNIQC
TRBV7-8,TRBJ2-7,ASSHRDSTYEQY
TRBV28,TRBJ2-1,ASSLSPGQGRYNEQF
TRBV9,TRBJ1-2,ASSVRDRNYGYT
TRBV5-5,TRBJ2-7,ASSLSGGNYEWQY
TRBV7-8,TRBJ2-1,ASSLGLGLSYNEQF
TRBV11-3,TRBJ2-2,ASSLRTKNTGELF
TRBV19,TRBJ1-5,ASVDSQNQPQH
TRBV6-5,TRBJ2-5,ASRLFGTVQETQY
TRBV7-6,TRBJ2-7,ASSSWTSRTYEQY
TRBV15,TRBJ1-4,ATSRDLGRNNEKLF
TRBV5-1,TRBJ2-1,ASSEDTSGHNEQF
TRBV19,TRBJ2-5,ASSIQSGGVTQY
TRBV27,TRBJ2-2,ASRPGQGYTGELF
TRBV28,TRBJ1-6,ASRSLTGTVNSPLH
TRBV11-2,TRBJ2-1,ASSLDGEQF
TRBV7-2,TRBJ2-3,ASSYRDTQY
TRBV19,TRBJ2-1,ASSAWGQSHEQF
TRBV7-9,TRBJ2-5,ASNRPEADWEETQY
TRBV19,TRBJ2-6,ASTMADRAGANVLT
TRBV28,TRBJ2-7,ASHDGQGRWSYEQY
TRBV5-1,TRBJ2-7,ASSYTSGGTYEQY
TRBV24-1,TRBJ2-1,ATSSSPGAAEQF
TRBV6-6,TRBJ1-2,ASSYEGSYGYT
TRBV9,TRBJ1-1,ASSVKENTEAF
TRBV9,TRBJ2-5,ASSPREGAWETQY
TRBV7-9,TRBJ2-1,ASSSAAYEQF
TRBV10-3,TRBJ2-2,AISDVGLAGANTGELF
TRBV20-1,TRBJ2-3,SARDSPDTQY
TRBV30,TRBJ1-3,ASLTVSGNTIY
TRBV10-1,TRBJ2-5,ASSDGAHQETQY
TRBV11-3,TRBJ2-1,ASSLIPGQGNNEQF
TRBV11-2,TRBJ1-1,ASSLRGTLNTEAF
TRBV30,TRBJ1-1,AWSVLRQSGAEAF